The 27 T cell receptor beta chains reported below all come from one sample, sequenced in a study of blood T cell repertoires in COVID-19. Here immunoSEQ multiplex PCR was the method, and the copy in TCRdb shows in-frame clones only, minus some. The sample holds roughly 60,000 clones, about nine tenths seen once. The sample comprised peripheral blood. The receptors were gathered from a man aged 60 to 75 with active COVID-19.

The J gene is TRBJ2-3, the V gene TRBV14, with TRBD2 matching 8 bases. The ends lost 4 bases at V and 4 bases at J; junction bases unmatched: 16. This CDR3 is built from 18 residues. Germline assignment: CDR1 SGHDN and CDR2 FVKESK. CDR3 loop: CASSLPGTSVDVADTQYF. The CDR3, as DNA: TGTGCCAGCAGCCTCCCCGGGACTAGTGTAGATGTTGCAGATACGCAGTATTTT.

V gene TRBV9 combines with J gene TRBJ1-2; TRBD1 agrees at 10 bases. This CDR3 is built from 14 residues. CDR1 is SGDLS and CDR2 is YYNGEE in the germline V gene. V lost 3 bases, J lost 2 bases, and 1 base stayed unmatched. CDR3 sequence: CASSEGQGNYGYTF. CDR3 in DNA: TGTGCCAGCAGCGAGGGACAGGGGAACTATGGCTACACCTTC.

J is TRBJ2-3 and V is TRBV2; TRBD2 matches at 13 bases. The length of the CDR3 is 19 residues. V gave up 6 bases and J gave up 1 base; unmatched junction bases: 13. Germline CDR1 reads SNHLY; CDR2 reads FYNNEI. CDR3 bases: TGTGCCAGCAGAGTGACTAGCGGGAGGTTGGGTGGGGGCACAGATACGCAGTATTTT. Protein: CASRVTSGRLGGGTDTQYF.

This clone was picked up one time. The chain carries TRBV10-1 and TRBJ2-5; a weak D match, TRBD2 (5 bases). Germline loops: CDR1 WNHNN, CDR2 SYGVQD (reference sequence). The CDR3 sequence is 14 residues long. V lost 6 bases and J 2 bases, leaving 13 bases between the germline ends. CDR3: CASRLIAFQETQYF. CDR3 bases: TGCGCCAGCAGACTGATAGCGTTTCAAGAGACCCAGTACTTC.

The rearrangement joins TRBV7-9 to TRBJ2-1; D perhaps matches TRBD2 (5 bases). The V end was cut by 5 bases, the J end by 6 bases, with 11 bases between. The CDR3 extends over 13 amino acids. Germline V gene data show CDR1 as SEHNR and CDR2 as FQNEAQ (reference sequence). DNA of the CDR3: TGTGCCAGCAGCCCCTTAACTAGCAATGAGCAGTTCTTC. This codes for CASSPLTSNEQFF.

V is TRBV5-8 and J is TRBJ2-1; TRBD2 matches 8 bases. The CDR3 loop spans 15 amino acids. The V gene's germline CDR1 is SGHTS and CDR2 YDEGEE. V lost 9 bases to trimming and J lost 2 bases; unmatched junction nucleotides: 10. CDR3 coding DNA: TGTGCCATCGGGCCTAGCGGGCCGGCCTACAATGAGCAGTTCTTC. Its translation: CAIGPSGPAYNEQFF.

The genes are TRBV14 and TRBJ2-2, with 10 bases matching TRBD2. V lost 1 base to trimming and J lost 1 base; unmatched junction nucleotides: 9. The CDR3 has 19 amino acids. Germline V gene lookup returns CDR1 SGHDN and CDR2 FVKESK. CDR3 sequence (DNA): TGTGCCAGCAGCCAAGGCCTAGCGGGAGTAGATTGGAACACCGGGGAGCTGTTTTTT. It is translated as CASSQGLAGVDWNTGELFF. The full variable domain, with the rest looked up from reference TRBV14 and TRBJ2-2, is EAGVTQFPSHSVIEKGQTVTLRCDPISGHDNLYWYRRVMGKEIKFLLHFVKESKQDESGMPNNRFLAERTGGTYSTLKVQPAELEDSGVYFCASSQGLAGVDWNTGELFFGEGSRLTVL.

The V and J genes are TRBV7-6 and TRBJ2-5; 12 bases align to TRBD2. The CDR3 loop spans 16 amino acids. The germline V gene has CDR1 SGHVS and CDR2 FNYEAQ. The ends lost 5 bases at V and 5 bases at J; junction bases unmatched: 9. Here the CDR3 DNA reads TGTGCCAGCAGCCCCTCTAGCGGGAGGGCCCTTGAGACCCAGTACTTC. This translates into CASSPSSGRALETQYF.

The chain couples TRBV9 to TRBJ2-2; TRBD1 might be the D (6 bases). Trimming took off 3 bases at V and 1 base at J, with 7 bases between the two ends. Germline values: CDR1 SGDLS, CDR2 YYNGEE. The CDR3 covers 14 residues. CDR3 nucleotides: TGTGCCAGCAGCGAGACAGGGAACACCGGGGAGCTGTTTTTT. Its protein is CASSETGNTGELFF.

V and J are TRBV9 and TRBJ2-5; maybe TRBD2 (6 bases). Trimming cost V 1 base and J 4 bases, with 8 bases left between them. There are 13 residues in the CDR3. Per germline, CDR1 SGDLS and CDR2 YYNGEE. CDR3 loop: CASSVTGRETQYF. In nucleotides, the CDR3 is TGTGCCAGCAGCGTAACCGGGAGAGAGACCCAGTACTTC.

The V call is TRBV7-3, the J call TRBJ2-1, with 9 positions matching TRBD1. V was pared by 5 bases and J by 0 bases, with 5 bases of the junction left unmatched. The germline CDR1 and CDR2 sequences are SGHTA and FQGTGA. The CDR3 is 16 residues long. The CDR3 bases are TGTGCCAGCAGCCCGCGACAGGGGGGCTCCTACAATGAGCAGTTCTTC. As protein: CASSPRQGGSYNEQFF. The full variable domain, completed using reference TRBV7-3 and TRBJ2-1, is GAGVSQTPSNKVTEKGKYVELRCDPISGHTALYWYRQSLGQGPEFLIYFQGTGAADDSGLPNDRFFAVRPEGSVSTLKIQRTERGDSAVYLCASSPRQGGSYNEQFFGPGTRLTVL.

The V call is TRBV19, the J call TRBJ1-5; no clear D gene. Germline values: CDR1 LNHDA, CDR2 SQIVND (reference sequence). V gave up 5 bases and J gave up 0 bases, with 11 bases separating them. The CDR3 extends over 15 amino acids. The CDR3 loop reads CASSRGLNSNQPQHF. In DNA form, the CDR3 reads TGTGCCAGTAGTCGAGGGTTAAATAGCAATCAGCCCCAGCATTTT.

The rearrangement links TRBV6-1 to TRBJ2-7; TRBD1 matches 8 bases. V gave up 2 bases and J gave up 1 base; unmatched junction bases: 13. The germline gives CDR1 MNHNS, CDR2 SASEGT. The CDR3 consists of 18 residues. CDR3 nucleotide sequence: TGTGCCAGCAGTGAAACCCTCGGACAGGGCGATAGGTCCTACGAGCAGTACTTC. Protein sequence: CASSETLGQGDRSYEQYF.

The V and J genes are TRBV5-8 and TRBJ2-4, with a weak D call TRBD2 (5 bases). CDR3 length equals 17 residues. The V gene's germline CDR1 is SGHTS and CDR2 YDEGEE. V lost 0 bases, J lost 4 bases, and 17 bases lay in between. CDR3 sequence reads: CASSLEPGLREKNIQYF. CDR3 bases: TGTGCCAGCAGCTTGGAGCCGGGGTTGCGCGAAAAAAACATTCAGTACTTC.

The chain is built from TRBV7-2 and TRBJ2-1; the match to TRBD2 covers 11 bases. V gave up 3 bases and J gave up 5 bases; unmatched junction bases: 3. The germline gives CDR1 SGHTA, CDR2 FQGNSA. The CDR3 sequence is 15 residues long. DNA for the CDR3: TGTGCCAGCAGCTTGGGACTAGCGGTAAACAATGAGCAGTTCTTC. Protein product: CASSLGLAVNNEQFF. The complete variable domain, with remaining parts taken from reference TRBV7-2 and TRBJ2-1, reads GAGVSQSPSNKVTEKGKDVELRCDPISGHTALYWYRQSLGQGLEFLIYFQGNSAPDKSGLPSDRFSAERTGGSVSTLTIQRTQQEDSAVYLCASSLGLAVNNEQFFGPGTRLTVL.

This clone has a handful of counts. This chain connects TRBV19 to TRBJ1-1; unclear D gene. Per germline, CDR1 LNHDA and CDR2 SQIVND (reference sequence). The germline V and J ends were trimmed by 5 bases and 1 base, with 8 bases remaining between them. The CDR3 totals 13 residues. The chain's CDR3 is CASSQTENTEAFF. CDR3 DNA sequence: TGTGCCAGTAGTCAAACAGAGAACACTGAAGCTTTCTTT.

The chain recombines TRBV3-1 (or the pseudogene TRBV3-2) with TRBJ2-1, with TRBD1 matching over 7 bases. The CDR3 is made up of 17 amino acids. Per the germline V gene, CDR1 is LGHDT and CDR2 is YNNKEL (reference sequence). The J segment lost 1 base and the V segment lost 2 bases, leaving 8 bases of the junction unmatched. The CDR3 region has the DNA TGTGCCAGCAGCCAACTCGTGGACAGGAGTTCCTACAATGAGCAGTTCTTC. This translates into CASSQLVDRSSYNEQFF.

V gene TRBV5-1 combines with J gene TRBJ2-7; 9 positions agree with TRBD2. J lost 9 bases, V lost 0 bases, and 4 bases had no gene match. Germline assignment: CDR1 SGHRS and CDR2 YFSETQ. The length of the CDR3 is 13 residues. The chain's CDR3 is CASSLVGTSSQYF. CDR3 DNA sequence: TGCGCCAGCAGCTTGGTGGGGACTAGCTCGCAGTACTTC.

The V gene is TRBV4-1, the J gene TRBJ2-3, with 7 bases aligning to TRBD2. The V and J ends lost 1 base and 0 bases, in that order; junction bases with no gene match: 4. The germline CDR1 and CDR2 sequences are MGHRA and YSYEKL. This CDR3 has 16 amino acids. CDR3 DNA sequence: TGCGCCAGCAGCCAAGCAGGTAGCGGGAGCACAGATACGCAGTATTTT. Protein product: CASSQAGSGSTDTQYF.

This clone showed up just a few times. V and J are TRBV27 and TRBJ1-1; tentative D call: TRBD1 (5 bases). Trimming pared 2 bases from V and 4 bases from J, leaving 11 bases between. The length of the CDR3 is 14 residues. CDR1 is MNHEY and CDR2 is SMNVEV in the germline V gene (reference sequence). CDR3 nucleotides: TGTGCCAGCAGTTTACGGAATGGGGCCACTGAAGCTTTCTTT. It codes for CASSLRNGATEAFF.

V gene TRBV21-1 combines with J gene TRBJ2-1; the DNA was not used to check the table's D call, TRBD1. TRBV21-1 is labeled a pseudogene. The CDR3 totals 18 residues. CDR3 nucleotides: TGTGCCAGCAGCACCAAGGGGCAGGGGGCGAGGGCCTACAATGAGCAGTTCTTC. Translating it yields CASSTKGQGARAYNEQFF.

V gene TRBV5-1 combines with J gene TRBJ2-3, with 14 nucleotides matching TRBD2. The V and J ends lost 4 bases and 2 bases, in that order; junction bases with no gene match: 9. The length of the CDR3 is 18 residues. Germline CDR1 reads SGHRS; CDR2 reads YFSETQ. The CDR3 DNA reads as TGCGCCAGCAGCCTGACTAGCGGGAGGGCCAGGATCACAGATACGCAGTATTTT. Its translation: CASSLTSGRARITDTQYF.

This clone has a single count. The chain joins TRBV18 to TRBJ2-5, with D possibly being TRBD1 (6 bases). The germline V gene has CDR1 KGHSH and CDR2 LQKENI. Trimming shortened V by 4 bases and J by 2 bases, and 11 bases separated the two germline ends. The CDR3 sequence is 14 residues long. CDR3 in amino acids: CASSLDRIQETQYF. CDR3 DNA sequence: TGTGCCAGCTCACTCGACAGGATTCAAGAGACCCAGTACTTC.

A few counts support this clone. The J gene is TRBJ1-1, the V gene TRBV7-9, with D perhaps matching TRBD1 (5 bases). Germline V gene lookup returns CDR1 SEHNR and CDR2 FQNEAQ (reference sequence). The CDR3 is 15 residues long. The V and J ends lost 3 bases and 3 bases respectively, with 14 bases between them. CDR3 in amino acids: CASSFQQALYTEAFF. CDR3 nucleotides: TGTGCCAGCAGCTTTCAACAGGCACTATACACTGAAGCTTTCTTT.

This rearrangement joins TRBV3-1 (or the pseudogene TRBV3-2) to TRBJ2-5; 15 nucleotides match TRBD2. Germline V gene lookup returns CDR1 LGHDT and CDR2 YNNKEL (reference sequence). This CDR3 comprises 16 residues. V lost 3 bases, J lost 7 bases, and 6 bases stayed unmatched. CDR3 amino acids: CASSQAGTSGRWTQYF. As DNA, the CDR3 is TGTGCCAGCAGCCAGGCCGGGACTAGCGGGAGGTGGACCCAGTACTTC.

This chain connects TRBV7-3 to TRBJ2-1; 9 nucleotides match TRBD2. This CDR3 spans 15 amino acids. Per germline, CDR1 SGHTA and CDR2 FQGTGA. V shed 0 bases and J 5 bases; nucleotides not matched to a gene: 2. CDR3 residues: CASSLTSGRNNEQFF. The CDR3, as DNA: TGTGCCAGCAGCTTAACCAGCGGGAGGAACAATGAGCAGTTCTTC.

The gene calls are TRBV9 and TRBJ2-1, with 9 bases that match TRBD2. In germline, CDR1 is SGDLS, CDR2 YYNGEE. V trimming: 0 bases; J trimming: 10 bases; junction bases outside the gene matches: 8. The CDR3 sequence is 15 residues long. CDR3 in DNA: TGTGCCAGCAGCGTAGATGGGGGACTAGCAGGCGAGCAGTTCTTC. It is translated as CASSVDGGLAGEQFF.